Presented here are 3 T cell receptor beta chains from one specimen sequenced in a study of blood T cell repertoires in COVID-19 (dated by TCRdb to 2018 to 2020). Library generation was performed with the immunoSEQ multiplex PCR assay. The clones in this table, taken by TCRdb from immuneACCESS, are in-frame only. Not every clone is retained; where verified, under half of the shortfall comes from an unresolved V gene, and the cause of the rest is unknown. The sample yields more than 100,000 clones; 88% were counted once. The ten largest clones represent about 2.1% of the sample. Sequenced input: peripheral blood. These receptors originate from a man aged 65 to 85 with active COVID-19.

The chain employs TRBV15 and TRBJ2-7; TRBD1 is a possible D gene (6 bases). The CDR3 is made up of 15 amino acids. V was cut by 3 bases and J by 2 bases, with 14 bases left in between. Germline-derived CDR1 and CDR2 are LNHNV and YYDKDF (reference sequence). The CDR3 DNA sequence: TGTGCCACCAGCAGCTATAGGAGACAGGCCTACGAGCAGTACTTC. It translates to CATSSYRRQAYEQYF.

Here the CDR3 DNA reads TGCGCCAGCAGTCACTTAAACAGGGGGCGTCAGCCCCAGCATTTT. The encoded protein is CASSHLNRGRQPQHF. The V and J genes are TRBV23-1 and TRBJ1-5, with 9 bases identical to TRBD1. TRBV23-1 is known as an ORF, though its function is uncertain. The CDR3 covers 15 residues. With 3 bases clipped from V and 6 bases from J, the junction kept 6 bases outside the gene matches.

This rearrangement joins TRBV30 to TRBJ2-1; D gene uncertain. Germline V gene lookup returns CDR1 GTSNPN and CDR2 SVGIG (reference sequence). There are 10 residues in the CDR3. V lost 5 bases to trimming and J lost 6 bases, with 5 bases between them. CDR3 DNA: TGTGCCTGGGGCCGCAATGAGCAGTTCTTC. This encodes CAWGRNEQFF.